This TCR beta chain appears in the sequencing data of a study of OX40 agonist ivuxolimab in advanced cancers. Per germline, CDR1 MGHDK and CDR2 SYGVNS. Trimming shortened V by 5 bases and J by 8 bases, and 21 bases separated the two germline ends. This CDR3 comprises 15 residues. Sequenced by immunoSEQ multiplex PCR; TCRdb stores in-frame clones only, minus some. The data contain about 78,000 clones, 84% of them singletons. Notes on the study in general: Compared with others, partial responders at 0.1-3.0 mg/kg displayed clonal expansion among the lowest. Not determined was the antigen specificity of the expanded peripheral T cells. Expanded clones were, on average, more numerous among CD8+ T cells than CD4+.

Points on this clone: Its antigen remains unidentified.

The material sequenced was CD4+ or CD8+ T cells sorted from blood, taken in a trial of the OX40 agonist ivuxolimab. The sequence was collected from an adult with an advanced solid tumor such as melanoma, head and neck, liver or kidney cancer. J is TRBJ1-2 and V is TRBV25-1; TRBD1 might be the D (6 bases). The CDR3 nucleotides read TGTGCCAGCAGTCTCCTGGGGGACATTAGTGGGGGCTACACCTTC. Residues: CASSLLGDISGGYTF.